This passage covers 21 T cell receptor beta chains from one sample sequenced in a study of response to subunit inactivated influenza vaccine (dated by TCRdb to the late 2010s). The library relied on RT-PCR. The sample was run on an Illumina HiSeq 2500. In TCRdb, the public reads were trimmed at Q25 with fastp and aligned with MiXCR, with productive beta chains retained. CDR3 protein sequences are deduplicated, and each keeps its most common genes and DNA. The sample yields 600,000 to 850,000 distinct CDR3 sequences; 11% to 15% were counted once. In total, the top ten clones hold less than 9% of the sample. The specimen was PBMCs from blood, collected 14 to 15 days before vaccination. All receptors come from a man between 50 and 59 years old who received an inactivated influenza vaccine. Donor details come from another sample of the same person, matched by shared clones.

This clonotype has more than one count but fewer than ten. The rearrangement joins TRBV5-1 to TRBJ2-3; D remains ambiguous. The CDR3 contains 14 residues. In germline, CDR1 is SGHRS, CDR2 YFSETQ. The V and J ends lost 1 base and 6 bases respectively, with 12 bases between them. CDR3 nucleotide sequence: TGCGCCAGCAGCTTGACCCGGTTAGGGGATACGCAGTATTTT. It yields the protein CASSLTRLGDTQYF.

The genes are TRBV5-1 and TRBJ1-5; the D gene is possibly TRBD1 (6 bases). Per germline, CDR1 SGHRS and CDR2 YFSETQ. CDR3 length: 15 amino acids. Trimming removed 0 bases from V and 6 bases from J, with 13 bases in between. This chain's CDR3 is CASSLEGGRGQPQHF. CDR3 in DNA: TGCGCCAGCAGCTTGGAGGGGGGGCGCGGTCAGCCCCAGCATTTT.

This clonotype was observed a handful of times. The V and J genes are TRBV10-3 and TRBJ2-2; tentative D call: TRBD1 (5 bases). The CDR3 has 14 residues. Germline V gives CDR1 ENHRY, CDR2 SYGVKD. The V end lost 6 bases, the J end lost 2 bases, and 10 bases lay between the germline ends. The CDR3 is CAIRDQGNTGELFF. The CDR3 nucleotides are TGTGCCATCAGGGACCAGGGAAACACCGGGGAGCTGTTTTTT.

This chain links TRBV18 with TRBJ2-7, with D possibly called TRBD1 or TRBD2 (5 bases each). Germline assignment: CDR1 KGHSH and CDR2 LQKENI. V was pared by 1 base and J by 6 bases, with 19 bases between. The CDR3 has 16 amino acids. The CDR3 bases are TGTGCCAGCTCACCACGAGTCGTGGACTCTCAGGGCGAGCAGTACTTC. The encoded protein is CASSPRVVDSQGEQYF. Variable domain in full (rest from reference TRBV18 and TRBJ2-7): NAGVMQNPRHLVRRRGQEARLRCSPMKGHSHVYWYRQLPEEGLKFMVYLQKENIIDESGMPKERFSAEFPKEGPSILRIQQVVRGDSAAYFCASSPRVVDSQGEQYFGPGTRLTVT.

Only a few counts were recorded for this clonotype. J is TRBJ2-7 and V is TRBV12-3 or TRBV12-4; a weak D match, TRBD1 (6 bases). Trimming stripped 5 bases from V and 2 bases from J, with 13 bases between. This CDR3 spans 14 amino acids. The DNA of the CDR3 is TGTGCCAGCAGTCCAAGGACAGTTACCTACGAGCAGTACTTC. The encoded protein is CASSPRTVTYEQYF.

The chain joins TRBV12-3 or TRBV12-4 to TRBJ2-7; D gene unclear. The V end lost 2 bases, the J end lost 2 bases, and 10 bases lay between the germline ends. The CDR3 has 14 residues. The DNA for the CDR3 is TGTGCCAGCAGTTTAAGTTATCCGACCTACGAGCAGTACTTC. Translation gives CASSLSYPTYEQYF.

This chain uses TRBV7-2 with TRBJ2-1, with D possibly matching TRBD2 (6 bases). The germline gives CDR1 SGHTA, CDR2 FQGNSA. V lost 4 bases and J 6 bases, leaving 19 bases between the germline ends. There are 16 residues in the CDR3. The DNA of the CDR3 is TGTGCCAGCAGCTCGTTACGGGGGACGGTGGGCAATGAGCAGTTCTTC. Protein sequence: CASSSLRGTVGNEQFF.

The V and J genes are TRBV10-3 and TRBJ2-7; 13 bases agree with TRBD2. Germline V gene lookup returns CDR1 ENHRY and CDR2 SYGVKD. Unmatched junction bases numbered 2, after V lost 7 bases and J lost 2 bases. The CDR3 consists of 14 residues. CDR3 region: CAIMGTSGTYEQYF. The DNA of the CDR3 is TGTGCCATCATGGGGACTAGCGGGACCTACGAGCAGTACTTC.

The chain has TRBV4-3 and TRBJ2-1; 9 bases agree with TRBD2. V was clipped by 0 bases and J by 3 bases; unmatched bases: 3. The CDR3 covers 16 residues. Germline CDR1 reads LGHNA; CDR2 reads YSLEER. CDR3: CASSQEAGGLYNEQFF. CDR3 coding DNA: TGCGCCAGCAGCCAAGAAGCGGGGGGTCTCTACAATGAGCAGTTCTTC.

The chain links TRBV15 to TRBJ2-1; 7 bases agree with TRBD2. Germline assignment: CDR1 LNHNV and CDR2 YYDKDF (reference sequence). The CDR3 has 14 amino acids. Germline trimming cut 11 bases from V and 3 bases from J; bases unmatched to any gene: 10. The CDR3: CASRGRGGYNEQFF. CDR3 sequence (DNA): TGTGCCTCGAGGGGTCGCGGGGGCTACAATGAGCAGTTCTTC.

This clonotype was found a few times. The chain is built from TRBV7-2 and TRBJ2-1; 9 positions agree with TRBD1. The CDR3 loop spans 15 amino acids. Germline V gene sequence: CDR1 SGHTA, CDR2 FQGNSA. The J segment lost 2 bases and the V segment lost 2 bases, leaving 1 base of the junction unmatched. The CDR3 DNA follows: TGTGCCAGCAGCTTACGGACAGGGGCCTACAATGAGCAGTTCTTC. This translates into CASSLRTGAYNEQFF.

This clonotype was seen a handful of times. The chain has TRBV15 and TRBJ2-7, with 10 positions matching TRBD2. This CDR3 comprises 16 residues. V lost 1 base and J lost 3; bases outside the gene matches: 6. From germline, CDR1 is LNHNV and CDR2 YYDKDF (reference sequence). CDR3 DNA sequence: TGTGCCACCAGCAGAGGACTAGCGGGCTTATTCTACGAGCAGTACTTC. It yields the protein CATSRGLAGLFYEQYF. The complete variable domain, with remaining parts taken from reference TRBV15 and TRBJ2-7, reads DAMVIQNPRYQVTQFGKPVTLSCSQTLNHNVMYWYQQKSSQAPKLLFHYYDKDFNNEADTPDNFQSRRPNTSFCFLDIRSPGLGDTAMYLCATSRGLAGLFYEQYFGPGTRLTVT.

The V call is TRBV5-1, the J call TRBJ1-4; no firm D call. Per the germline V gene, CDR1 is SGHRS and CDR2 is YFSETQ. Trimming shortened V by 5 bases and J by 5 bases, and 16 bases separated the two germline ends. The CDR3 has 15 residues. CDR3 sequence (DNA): TGCGCCAGCAGTGTAACCGGACTGCCGAATGAAAAACTGTTTTTT. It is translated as CASSVTGLPNEKLFF.

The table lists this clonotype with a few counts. DNA for the CDR3: TGTGCCAGCAGGGACCCAGGGAGGCAGCAGTACTTC. Amino acids: CASRDPGRQQYF. The V call is TRBV27, the J call TRBJ2-7, with D maybe TRBD2 (6 bases). The ends were cut back, 6 bases at V and 8 bases at J, with 14 bases in the middle. This CDR3 has 12 residues. Germline V CDR1 and CDR2: MNHEY, SMNVEV (reference sequence).

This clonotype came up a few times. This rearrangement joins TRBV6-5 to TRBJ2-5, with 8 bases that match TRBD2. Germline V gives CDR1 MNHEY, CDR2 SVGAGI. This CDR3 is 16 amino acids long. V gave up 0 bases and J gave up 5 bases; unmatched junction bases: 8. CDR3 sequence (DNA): TGTGCCAGCAGTTACTCGAACGGGGGGGCCGGTGAGACCCAGTACTTC. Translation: CASSYSNGGAGETQYF.

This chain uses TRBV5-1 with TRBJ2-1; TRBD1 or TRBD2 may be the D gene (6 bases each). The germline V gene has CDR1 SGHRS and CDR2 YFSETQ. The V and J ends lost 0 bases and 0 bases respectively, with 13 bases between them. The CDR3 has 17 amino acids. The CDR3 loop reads CASSLAGGPSSYNEQFF. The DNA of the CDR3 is TGCGCCAGCAGCTTGGCCGGGGGCCCCAGCTCCTACAATGAGCAGTTCTTC.

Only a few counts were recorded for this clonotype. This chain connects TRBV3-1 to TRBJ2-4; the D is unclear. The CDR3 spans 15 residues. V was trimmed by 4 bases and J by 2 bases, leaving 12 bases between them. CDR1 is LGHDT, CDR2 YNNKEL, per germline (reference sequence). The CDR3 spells CASSPQSVTKNIQYF. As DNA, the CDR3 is TGTGCCAGCAGCCCCCAGAGCGTCACCAAAAACATTCAGTACTTC.

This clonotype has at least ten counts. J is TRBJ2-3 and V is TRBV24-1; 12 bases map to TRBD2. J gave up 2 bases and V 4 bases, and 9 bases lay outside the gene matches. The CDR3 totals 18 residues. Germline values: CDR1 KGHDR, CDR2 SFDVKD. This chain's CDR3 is CATSDPTPSGGATDTQYF. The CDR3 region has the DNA TGTGCCACCAGTGACCCGACACCTAGCGGGGGGGCCACAGATACGCAGTATTTT.

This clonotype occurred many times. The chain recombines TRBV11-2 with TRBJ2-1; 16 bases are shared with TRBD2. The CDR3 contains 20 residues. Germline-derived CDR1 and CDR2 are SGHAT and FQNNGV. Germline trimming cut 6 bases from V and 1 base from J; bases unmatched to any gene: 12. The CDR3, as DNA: TGTGCCAGCAGGTTTACCGGGGGACTAGCGGGAGGGGGGTCCTACAATGAGCAGTTCTTC. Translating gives CASRFTGGLAGGGSYNEQFF.

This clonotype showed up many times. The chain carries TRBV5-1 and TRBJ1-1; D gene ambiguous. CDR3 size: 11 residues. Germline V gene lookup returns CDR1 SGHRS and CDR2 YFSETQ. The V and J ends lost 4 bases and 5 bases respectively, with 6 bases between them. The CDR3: CASSLETEAFF. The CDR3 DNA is TGCGCCAGCAGCCTGGAGACTGAAGCTTTCTTT.

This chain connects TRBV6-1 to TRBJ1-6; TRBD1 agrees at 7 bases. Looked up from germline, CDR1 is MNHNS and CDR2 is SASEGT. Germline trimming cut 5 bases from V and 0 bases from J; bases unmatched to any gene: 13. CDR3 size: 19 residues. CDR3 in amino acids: CASSTRDRFLSSYNSPLHF. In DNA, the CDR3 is TGTGCCAGCAGTACCCGGGACAGATTTTTAAGCTCCTATAATTCACCCCTCCACTTT.